These 25 T cell receptor beta chains share one sample of origin, sequenced in a study of lung T cells in sarcoidosis with Löfgren's syndrome. TCRdb re-called the reads through MiXCR, storing one row per CDR3 protein. The sample consists of 55,000 to 80,000 distinct CDR3 sequences, over 20% of them appearing once. Sequencing used CD4+ T cells from PBMCs. The receptors shown here come from a human donor with sarcoidosis (Löfgren's syndrome or another form), or a control subject (not recorded which).

This clonotype was detected ten times or more. CDR3 residues: CASSSYRDSYNQPQHF. As DNA, the CDR3 is TGTGCCAGCAGTTCCTACCGGGACAGCTACAATCAGCCCCAGCATTTT. The genes are TRBV28 and TRBJ1-5, with 7 bases identical to TRBD1. The CDR3 contains 16 residues. CDR1 and CDR2 from the germline V gene are MDHEN and SYDVKM. With V trimmed by 4 bases and J by 3 bases, 9 bases remained unmatched.

This clonotype has just a few counts. A junction end diverges from the germline sequence, so it may reflect a read error. This rearrangement joins TRBV7-3 to TRBJ2-1; the D is unclear. The germline V gene encodes CDR1 SGHTA and CDR2 FQGTGA. The CDR3 length is 13 residues. Written as DNA, the CDR3 is TGTGCCGGCAGCTCTCAAGGGTACAATGAGCAGTTCTTC. This encodes CAGSSQGYNEQFF. The entire variable domain, with the rest obtained from reference TRBV7-3 and TRBJ2-1, is as follows: GAGVSQTPSNKVTEKGKYVELRCDPISGHTALYWYRQSLGQGPEFLIYFQGTGAADDSGLPNDRFFAVRPEGSVSTLKIQRTERGDSAVYLCAGSSQGYNEQFFGPGTRLTVL.

Ten or more counts support this clonotype. V usage is TRBV2 and J usage is TRBJ1-2, with D unresolved. Germline lookup yields CDR1 SNHLY and CDR2 FYNNEI. CDR3 length: 13 amino acids. The V end was cut by 5 bases, the J end by 6 bases, with 13 bases between. The CDR3 DNA reads TGTGCCAGCAGTCTGACATTGGGAGATGGCTACACCTTC. It translates to CASSLTLGDGYTF.

This clonotype was counted between two and nine times. J is TRBJ2-1 and V is TRBV12-3 or TRBV12-4, with 8 bases matching TRBD2. V was pared by 2 bases and J by 8 bases, with 5 bases of the junction left unmatched. The CDR3 loop spans 14 amino acids. The CDR3 loop reads CASSLSGGGYEQFF. CDR3 DNA sequence: TGTGCCAGCAGTTTAAGCGGGGGAGGCTATGAGCAGTTCTTC.

For this clonotype: Possible read error: a much larger clone is one base away. The chain is built from TRBV28 and TRBJ1-2; possibly TRBD1 for D (5 bases). V lost 6 bases and J 8 bases, leaving 13 bases between the germline ends. Germline CDR1 and CDR2: MDHEN and SYDVKM. The length of the CDR3 is 12 residues. CDR3 loop: CASRSGAKGYTF. The CDR3 nucleotides read TGTGCCAGCAGATCCGGGGCGAAAGGCTACACCTTC.

In this sample, this clonotype turned up many times. The chain uses TRBV7-2 and TRBJ1-2, with D tentatively TRBD1 (5 bases). Trimming stripped 4 bases from V and 8 bases from J, with 14 bases between. The length of the CDR3 is 13 residues. CDR1 is SGHTA, CDR2 FQGNSA, per germline. This CDR3 reads CASSSGGGGGYTF. The CDR3 nucleotides read TGTGCCAGCAGCTCCGGGGGGGGAGGAGGCTACACCTTC.

This clonotype was found many times. The chain couples TRBV6-6 to TRBJ2-6; no clear D gene. Trimming left V 2 bases short and J 0 bases short, with 5 bases between. Germline V CDR1 and CDR2: MNHNY, SVGAGI (reference sequence). The CDR3 contains 15 residues. The CDR3 loop is CASSYGNSGANVLTF. DNA for the CDR3: TGTGCCAGCAGTTACGGAAACTCTGGGGCCAACGTCCTGACTTTC.

This chain connects TRBV11-1 to TRBJ2-1, with 9 bases aligning to TRBD1. The CDR3 contains 18 residues. CDR1 and CDR2 (germline): SGHAT, FQDESV (reference sequence). The junction had 14 bases not matched to a gene; V was cut back by 4 bases and J by 4 bases. The DNA for the CDR3 is TGTGCCAGCAGCTCGAATTTTGACAGGGGGAGAGGTTACAATGAGCAGTTCTTC. This gives the protein CASSSNFDRGRGYNEQFF.

Ten or more counts support this clonotype. This sequence joins TRBV6-5 and TRBJ1-2, with D possibly matching TRBD1 (6 bases). Germline loops: CDR1 MNHEY, CDR2 SVGAGI. Trimming stripped 4 bases from V and 4 bases from J, with 28 bases between. This CDR3 region has 19 residues. CDR3 protein: CASSFLMGGNRAVGYGYTF. CDR3 coding DNA: TGTGCCAGCAGTTTCCTAATGGGGGGAAACAGGGCTGTCGGCTATGGCTACACCTTC.

In the case of this clonotype: Mismatch with germline at one junction end may stem from a read error. CDR3 bases: TGCGCCAGCAGCTTTATGTCACATTCACCCTTCCACTTT. Translated: CASSFMSHSPFHF. J is TRBJ1-6 and V is TRBV5-1, with D unclear. Germline lookup yields CDR1 SGHRS and CDR2 YFSETQ. CDR3 size: 13 residues.

Turning to this clonotype: A read error may be the cause here, since a much bigger clone is one base away. The J gene is TRBJ2-1, the V gene TRBV6-9; D may be TRBD2 (5 bases). CDR3 size: 11 residues. Trimming took 4 bases from V and 15 from J, leaving 13 bases between them. Germline V lookup: CDR1 MNHGY, CDR2 SVAAGI. CDR3: CASSCKGDPFF. In DNA form, the CDR3 reads TGTGCCAGCAGTTGTAAGGGAGACCCGTTCTTC.

This clonotype was observed many times. This chain joins TRBV7-2 and TRBJ2-5; the D gene is possibly TRBD2 (5 bases). There are 13 residues in the CDR3. The germline V and J ends were trimmed by 4 bases and 2 bases, with 8 bases remaining between them. Germline CDR1 is SGHTA and CDR2 is FQGNSA. CDR3 sequence (DNA): TGTGCCAGCAGCTCGGGATTGCAAGAGACCCAGTACTTC. As protein: CASSSGLQETQYF. The full variable domain, rest sourced from reference TRBV7-2 and TRBJ2-5, is GAGVSQSPSNKVTEKGKDVELRCDPISGHTALYWYRQSLGQGLEFLIYFQGNSAPDKSGLPSDRFSAERTGGSVSTLTIQRTQQEDSAVYLCASSSGLQETQYFGPGTRLLVL.

This clonotype was picked up many times. V is TRBV5-1 and J is TRBJ1-2; no clear D. In germline, CDR1 is SGHRS, CDR2 YFSETQ. The CDR3 sequence is 14 residues long. V was shortened by 1 base and J by 4 bases, with 11 bases between the two germline ends. CDR3 DNA sequence: TGCGCCAGCAGCTTGAGTCCGGAGCTCTATGGCTACACCTTC. It translates to CASSLSPELYGYTF.

In regard to this clonotype: Since a much larger clone is just one base distant, this may be a read error. This chain links TRBV28 with TRBJ2-3; TRBD1 is a possible D gene (6 bases). CDR1 and CDR2 (germline): MDHEN, SYDVKM. CDR3 length equals 13 residues. Trimming took off 6 bases at V and 12 bases at J, with 19 bases between the two ends. CDR3 DNA: TGTGCCAGCAGCTTTGAGAGGGGGACGGGACAGTATTTT. The encoded protein is CASSFERGTGQYF.

For this clonotype: A much larger clone sits a single nucleotide away, making a read error possible. This sequence joins TRBV4-1 and TRBJ2-6, with D unresolved. The CDR3 is made up of 14 amino acids. CDR1 is MGHRA and CDR2 is YSYEKL in the germline V gene. V shed 3 bases and J shed 2 bases, with 5 bases lying between them. The CDR3 nucleotides are TGCGCCAGCAGCCACCCCCCTGGGGCCAACGTCCTGACTTTC. Amino acid sequence: CASSHPPGANVLTF.

This clonotype has a handful of counts. The rearrangement links TRBV11-2 to TRBJ2-1; 7 bases match TRBD2. CDR1 is SGHAT and CDR2 is FQNNGV in the germline V gene. The CDR3 has 17 amino acids. V lost 4 bases, J lost 6 bases, and 15 bases stayed unmatched. CDR3: CASSSTGWLAALNEQFF. The CDR3 DNA reads as TGTGCCAGCAGCTCAACTGGGTGGCTAGCGGCCCTCAATGAGCAGTTCTTC.

This clonotype showed up many times. V usage is TRBV18 and J usage is TRBJ2-7, with unresolved D. The CDR3 sequence is 12 residues long. Germline-derived CDR1 and CDR2 are KGHSH and LQKENI. V lost 4 bases and J lost 10, with 14 bases in between. The chain's CDR3 is CASSLRGASQYF. The DNA for the CDR3 is TGTGCCAGCTCACTCCGAGGAGCGTCACAGTACTTC.

This clonotype is labeled medium-sized. This chain connects TRBV6-6 to TRBJ1-4, with D unclear. The germline CDR1 and CDR2 sequences are MNHNY and SVGAGI (reference sequence). The CDR3 is 14 amino acids. The V gene lost 2 bases and the J gene lost 0 bases, with 4 bases spanning the gap. DNA of the CDR3: TGTGCCAGCAGTTACGGGACAACTAATGAAAAACTGTTTTTT. Residues: CASSYGTTNEKLFF.

This clonotype appeared many times. The V call is TRBV18, the J call TRBJ1-5, with TRBD1 matching 7 bases. The V gene end was trimmed by 3 bases and the J gene end by 4 bases; junction bases not matched to a gene: 3. This CDR3 comprises 14 residues. CDR1 and CDR2 from the germline V gene are KGHSH and LQKENI. In nucleotides, the CDR3 is TGTGCCAGCTCACCGGGACAGACAAATCAGCCCCAGCATTTT. It encodes CASSPGQTNQPQHF. Full variable domain (remainder filled in from reference TRBV18 and TRBJ1-5): NAGVMQNPRHLVRRRGQEARLRCSPMKGHSHVYWYRQLPEEGLKFMVYLQKENIIDESGMPKERFSAEFPKEGPSILRIQQVVRGDSAAYFCASSPGQTNQPQHFGDGTRLSIL.

The chain couples TRBV5-5 to TRBJ2-1; D remains unclear. Germline V gives CDR1 SGHKS, CDR2 YYEKEE (reference sequence). CDR3 size: 17 residues. The V and J ends lost 3 bases and 6 bases respectively, with 22 bases between them. CDR3: CASSWAALSHERNEQFF. The CDR3 bases are TGTGCCAGCAGCTGGGCTGCGTTGAGCCATGAGCGCAATGAGCAGTTCTTC.

This clonotype was counted only a few times. The J gene is TRBJ2-1, the V gene TRBV2, with 12 bases that match TRBD2. Germline trimming cut 6 bases from V and 7 bases from J; bases unmatched to any gene: 7. CDR1 SNHLY and CDR2 FYNNEI come from the germline V gene. This CDR3 has 15 amino acids. The chain's CDR3 is CASSKTSGRVNEQFF. Here the CDR3 DNA reads TGTGCCAGCAGCAAGACTAGCGGGAGAGTAAATGAGCAGTTCTTC.

To note about this clonotype: A much larger clone is a single base away; this may be a read error. V usage is TRBV5-1 and J usage is TRBJ1-5; the D gene is possibly TRBD1 (5 bases). The CDR3 consists of 17 residues. Germline values: CDR1 SGHRS, CDR2 YFSETQ. CDR3 sequence (DNA): TGCGCCAGCAGCTTGGAGGGGTCAACAAGGAGATTGCAGCCCCAGCAGTTT. Translating it yields CASSLEGSTRRLQPQQF.

Ten or more counts support this clonotype. The chain recombines TRBV25-1 with TRBJ2-5; 9 bases agree with TRBD1. Trimming removed 7 bases from V and 4 bases from J; junction bases left unmatched: 7. The CDR3 is 14 residues long. Germline V gives CDR1 MGHDK, CDR2 SYGVNS. In nucleotides, the CDR3 is TGTGCCAGCACGGACAGGGGTTTGAGAGAGACCCAGTACTTC. This encodes CASTDRGLRETQYF.

The chain couples TRBV5-1 to TRBJ2-1, with 10 bases lining up with TRBD1. Germline trimming cut 3 bases from V and 4 bases from J; bases unmatched to any gene: 4. CDR1 SGHRS and CDR2 YFSETQ come from the germline V gene. This CDR3 comprises 15 residues. The CDR3 DNA follows: TGCGCCAGCAGCTACGGGACAGGGGCGTACAATGAGCAGTTCTTC. As protein: CASSYGTGAYNEQFF.

About this clonotype: Possible read error: a much larger clone is one base away. The genes are TRBV6-1 and TRBJ2-7; maybe TRBD2 (7 bases). The V gene's germline CDR1 is MNHNS and CDR2 SASEGT. This CDR3 has 15 residues. V was cut by 11 bases and J by 0 bases, with 20 bases left in between. This CDR3 reads CAGTVGGTISYEQYF. CDR3 nucleotide sequence: TGTGCCGGCACCGTGGGAGGGACAATCTCCTACGAGCAGTACTTC.